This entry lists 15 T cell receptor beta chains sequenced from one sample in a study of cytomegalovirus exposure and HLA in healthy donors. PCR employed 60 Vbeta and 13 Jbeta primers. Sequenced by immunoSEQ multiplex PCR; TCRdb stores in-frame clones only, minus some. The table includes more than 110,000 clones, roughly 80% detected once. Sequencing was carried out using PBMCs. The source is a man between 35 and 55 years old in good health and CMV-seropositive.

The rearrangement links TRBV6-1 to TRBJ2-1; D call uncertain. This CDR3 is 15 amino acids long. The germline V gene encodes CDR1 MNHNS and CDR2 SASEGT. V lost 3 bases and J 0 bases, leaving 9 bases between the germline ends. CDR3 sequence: CASSELDRSYNEQFF. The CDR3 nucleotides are TGTGCCAGCAGTGAGCTAGATCGCTCCTACAATGAGCAGTTCTTC.

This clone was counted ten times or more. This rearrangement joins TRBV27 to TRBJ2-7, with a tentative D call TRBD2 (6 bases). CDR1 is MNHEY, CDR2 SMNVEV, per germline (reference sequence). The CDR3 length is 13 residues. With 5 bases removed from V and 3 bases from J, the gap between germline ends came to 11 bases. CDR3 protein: CASSGTPHYEQYF. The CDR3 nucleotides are TGTGCCAGCAGTGGGACTCCTCACTACGAGCAGTACTTC.

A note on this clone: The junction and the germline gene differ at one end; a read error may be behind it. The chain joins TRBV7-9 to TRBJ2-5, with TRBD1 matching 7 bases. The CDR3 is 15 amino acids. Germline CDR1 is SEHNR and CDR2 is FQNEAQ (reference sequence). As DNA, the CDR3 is TGTTCCAGCAGCTTAGGACCCGGGACAGAAGAGACCCAGTACTTC. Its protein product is CSSSLGPGTEETQYF. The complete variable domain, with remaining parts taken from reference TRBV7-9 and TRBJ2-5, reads DTGVSQNPRHKITKRGQNVTFRCDPISEHNRLYWYRQTLGQGPEFLTYFQNEAQLEKSRLLSDRFSAERPKGSFSTLEIQRTEQGDSAMYLCSSSLGPGTEETQYFGPGTRLLVL.

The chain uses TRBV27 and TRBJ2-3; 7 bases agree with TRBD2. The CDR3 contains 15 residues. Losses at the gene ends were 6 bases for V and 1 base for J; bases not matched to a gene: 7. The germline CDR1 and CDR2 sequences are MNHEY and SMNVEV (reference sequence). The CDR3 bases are TGTGCCAGCAGCTGGAATGCGGGGGGCACAGATACGCAGTATTTT. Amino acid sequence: CASSWNAGGTDTQYF.

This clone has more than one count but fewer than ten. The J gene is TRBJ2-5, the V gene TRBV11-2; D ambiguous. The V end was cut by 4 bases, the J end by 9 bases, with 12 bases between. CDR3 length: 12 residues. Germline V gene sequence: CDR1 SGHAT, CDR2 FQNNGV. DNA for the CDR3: TGTGCCAGCAGCTCCCCTCGAGGTGCCCAGTACTTC. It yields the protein CASSSPRGAQYF.

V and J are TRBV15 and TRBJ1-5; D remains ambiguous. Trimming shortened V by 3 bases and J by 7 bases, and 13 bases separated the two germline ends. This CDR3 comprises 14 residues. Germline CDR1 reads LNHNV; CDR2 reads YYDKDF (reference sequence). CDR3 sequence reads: CATSRGSVGQPQHF. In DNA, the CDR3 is TGTGCCACCAGCAGGGGCTCCGTGGGCCAGCCCCAGCATTTT.

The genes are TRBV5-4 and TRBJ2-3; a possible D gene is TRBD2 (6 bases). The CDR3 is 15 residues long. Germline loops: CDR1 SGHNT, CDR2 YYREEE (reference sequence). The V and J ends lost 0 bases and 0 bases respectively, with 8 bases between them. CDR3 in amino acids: CASSLAGDSTDTQYF. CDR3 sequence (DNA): TGTGCCAGCAGCTTGGCGGGGGACAGCACAGATACGCAGTATTTT. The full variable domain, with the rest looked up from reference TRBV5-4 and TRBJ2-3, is ETGVTQSPTHLIKTRGQQVTLRCSSQSGHNTVSWYQQALGQGPQFIFQYYREEENGRGNFPPRFSGLQFPNYSSELNVNALELDDSALYLCASSLAGDSTDTQYFGPGTRLTVL.

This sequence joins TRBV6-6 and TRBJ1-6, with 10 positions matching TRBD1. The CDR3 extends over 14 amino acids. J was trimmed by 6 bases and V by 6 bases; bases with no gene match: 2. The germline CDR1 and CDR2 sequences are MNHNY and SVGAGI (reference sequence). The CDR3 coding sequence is TGTGCCAGCAGCCGGACAGGGGGTAATTCACCCCTCCACTTT. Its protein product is CASSRTGGNSPLHF.

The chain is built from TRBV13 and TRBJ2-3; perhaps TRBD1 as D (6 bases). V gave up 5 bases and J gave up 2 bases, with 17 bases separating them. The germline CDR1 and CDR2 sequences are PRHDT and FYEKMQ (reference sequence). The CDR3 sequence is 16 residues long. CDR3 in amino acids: CASSLVRTAYTDTQYF. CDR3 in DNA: TGTGCCAGCAGCCTAGTACGGACAGCATACACAGATACGCAGTATTTT.

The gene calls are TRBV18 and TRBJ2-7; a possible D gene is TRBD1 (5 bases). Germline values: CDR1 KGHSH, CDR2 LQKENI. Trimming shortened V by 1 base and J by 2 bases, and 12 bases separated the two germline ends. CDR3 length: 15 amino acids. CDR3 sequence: CASSPLAGLTYEQYF. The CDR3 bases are TGTGCCAGCTCACCACTGGCAGGGCTTACCTACGAGCAGTACTTC.

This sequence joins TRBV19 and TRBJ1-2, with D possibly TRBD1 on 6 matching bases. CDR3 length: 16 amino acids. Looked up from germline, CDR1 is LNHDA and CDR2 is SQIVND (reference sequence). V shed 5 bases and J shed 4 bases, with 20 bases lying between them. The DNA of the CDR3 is TGTGCCAGTAGTCCGTACCCAGGGACAAGCCTCTATGGCTACACCTTC. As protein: CASSPYPGTSLYGYTF.

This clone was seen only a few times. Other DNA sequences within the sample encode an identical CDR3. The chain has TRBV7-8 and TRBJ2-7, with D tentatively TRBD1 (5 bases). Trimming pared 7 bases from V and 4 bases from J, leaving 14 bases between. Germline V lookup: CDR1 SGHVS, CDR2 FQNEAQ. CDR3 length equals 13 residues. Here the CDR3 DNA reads TGTGCCAGCAAGTTGGGGCAGGCATACGAGCAGTACTTC. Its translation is CASKLGQAYEQYF.

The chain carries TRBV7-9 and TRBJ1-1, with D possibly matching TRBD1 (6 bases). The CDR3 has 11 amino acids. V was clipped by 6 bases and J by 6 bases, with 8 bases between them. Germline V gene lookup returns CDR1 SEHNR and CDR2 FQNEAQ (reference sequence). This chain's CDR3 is CASSPGAEAFF. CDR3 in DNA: TGTGCCAGCAGTCCAGGGGCTGAAGCTTTCTTT. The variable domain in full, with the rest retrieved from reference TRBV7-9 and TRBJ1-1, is DTGVSQNPRHKITKRGQNVTFRCDPISEHNRLYWYRQTLGQGPEFLTYFQNEAQLEKSRLLSDRFSAERPKGSFSTLEIQRTEQGDSAMYLCASSPGAEAFFGQGTRLTVV.

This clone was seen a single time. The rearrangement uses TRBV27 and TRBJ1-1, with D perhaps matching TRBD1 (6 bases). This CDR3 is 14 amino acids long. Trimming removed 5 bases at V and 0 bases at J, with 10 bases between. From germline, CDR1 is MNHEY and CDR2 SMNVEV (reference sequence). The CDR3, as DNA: TGTGCCAGCAGTCCCGGGACAATGAACACTGAAGCTTTCTTT. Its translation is CASSPGTMNTEAFF.

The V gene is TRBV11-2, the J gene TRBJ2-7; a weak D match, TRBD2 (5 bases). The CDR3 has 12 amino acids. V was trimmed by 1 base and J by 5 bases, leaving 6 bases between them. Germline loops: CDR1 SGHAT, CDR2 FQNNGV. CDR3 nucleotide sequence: TGTGCCAGCAGCTTAGTGCGGGACGAGCAGTACTTC. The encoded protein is CASSLVRDEQYF.